The 8 T cell receptor beta chains below all came from one sample that was sequenced in a study of shared clonotypes between healthy human individuals. Libraries were prepared by immunoSEQ multiplex PCR; TCRdb keeps only in-frame clonotypes and omits some of them. The repertoire consists of 2 million to 2.5 million clones, with approximately 94% occurring once and the leading ten covering roughly 0.13%. Sequences were obtained from naive CD4+ T cells sorted from blood. This sample's subset: CD45RA+ positively selected. These receptors came from a man between 18 and 35 years old in good health.

The V and J genes are TRBV7-8 and TRBJ1-5, with D unclear. The CDR3 is 13 residues long. The V gene lost 1 base and the J gene lost 4 bases, with 5 bases spanning the gap. CDR1 SGHVS and CDR2 FQNEAQ come from the germline V gene. CDR3 in DNA: TGTGCCAGCAGCTTAGACGTAAATCAGCCCCAGCATTTT. The encoded protein is CASSLDVNQPQHF.

The chain is built from TRBV10-3 and TRBJ1-1, with unresolved D. The CDR3 loop spans 12 amino acids. CDR1 and CDR2 from the germline V gene are ENHRY and SYGVKD. Trimming pared 5 bases from V and 0 bases from J, leaving 4 bases between. The CDR3, as DNA: TGTGCCATCAGTATCATGAACACTGAAGCTTTCTTT. This codes for CAISIMNTEAFF.

The genes are TRBV11-2 and TRBJ1-5; unclear D gene. Looked up from germline, CDR1 is SGHAT and CDR2 is FQNNGV. The CDR3 totals 13 residues. The ends were cut back, 5 bases at V and 4 bases at J, with 9 bases in the middle. CDR3 DNA sequence: TGTGCCAGCAGCGCCCGACTTAATCAGCCCCAGCATTTT. Protein product: CASSARLNQPQHF.

The rearrangement joins TRBV10-3 to TRBJ2-2, with TRBD2 identical over 14 bases. Germline V gene lookup returns CDR1 ENHRY and CDR2 SYGVKD. J was trimmed by 1 base and V by 11 bases; bases with no gene match: 3. The CDR3 runs to 15 residues. The CDR3 coding sequence is TGTGCCGCCGGACTAGCGGGGGGGAACACCGGGGAGCTGTTTTTT. Amino acid sequence: CAAGLAGGNTGELFF.

The J gene is TRBJ1-1, the V gene TRBV19; D is perhaps TRBD1 (5 bases). The CDR3 length is 14 residues. Trimming removed 5 bases from V and 8 bases from J, with 18 bases in between. Germline V lookup: CDR1 LNHDA, CDR2 SQIVND (reference sequence). CDR3 sequence (DNA): TGTGCCAGTAGTGGGACCCCGTTAGGTCTCGAAGCTTTCTTT. Protein: CASSGTPLGLEAFF.

The CDR3 sequence: CATSRPDRAVLMNTEAFF. In DNA form, the CDR3 reads TGTGCCACCAGCCGACCGGACAGGGCCGTCCTAATGAACACTGAAGCTTTCTTT. The chain combines TRBV15 with TRBJ1-1; 8 bases line up with TRBD1. J gave up 0 bases and V 5 bases, and 14 bases lay outside the gene matches. This CDR3 contains 18 residues. Germline V lookup: CDR1 LNHNV, CDR2 YYDKDF (reference sequence). The full variable domain, in which reference TRBV15 and TRBJ1-1 provide the parts outside the CDR3, is DAMVIQNPRYQVTQFGKPVTLSCSQTLNHNVMYWYQQKSSQAPKLLFHYYDKDFNNEADTPDNFQSRRPNTSFCFLDIRSPGLGDTAMYLCATSRPDRAVLMNTEAFFGQGTRLTVV.

Regarding this clone: Different DNA sequences within this sample yield the same CDR3. The chain employs TRBV18 and TRBJ1-2, with unresolved D. Germline lookup yields CDR1 KGHSH and CDR2 LQKENI. CDR3 length: 12 residues. Trimming left V 3 bases short and J 3 bases short, with 5 bases between. The CDR3 DNA is TGTGCCAGCTCACCTCAGGACTATGGCTACACCTTC. Its protein product is CASSPQDYGYTF.

V and J are TRBV2 and TRBJ2-2, with a tentative D call TRBD1 (5 bases). V was clipped by 4 bases and J by 0 bases, with 6 bases between them. Germline CDR1 is SNHLY and CDR2 is FYNNEI. The CDR3 has 14 amino acids. The CDR3 DNA sequence: TGTGCCAGCAGTGGGGGCGCGAACACCGGGGAGCTGTTTTTT. This gives the protein CASSGGANTGELFF.